The 4 T cell receptor beta chains below come from one sample, sequenced in a study of early T cells in non-severe SARS-CoV-2 infection. Each CDR3 protein is one row after TCRdb ran MiXCR on the 5' RACE reads. The table lists 86,000 or so distinct CDR3 sequences, about 6% of them singletons. Input material: whole blood. These receptors came from an adult who was a healthcare worker with PCR-confirmed SARS-CoV-2 infection or an uninfected control (not recorded which).

This clonotype was found a few times. The chain employs TRBV28 and TRBJ1-4; D unresolved. This CDR3 region has 14 residues. V was pared by 1 base and J by 6 bases, with 9 bases between. The V gene's germline CDR1 is MDHEN and CDR2 SYDVKM. The CDR3, as DNA: TGTGCCAGCAGTTTATCGGGTATAGATGAAAAACTGTTTTTT. Translating it yields CASSLSGIDEKLFF.

The rearrangement joins TRBV7-2 to TRBJ1-3; D gene ambiguous. Trimming left V 6 bases short and J 0 bases short, with 9 bases between. CDR1 SGHTA and CDR2 FQGNSA come from the germline V gene. The CDR3 sequence is 14 residues long. The CDR3 sequence: CASSKEYSGNTIYF. CDR3 sequence (DNA): TGTGCCAGCAGTAAGGAGTACTCTGGAAACACCATATATTTT.

The J gene is TRBJ2-1, the V gene TRBV2; tentative D call: TRBD2 (6 bases). The germline V and J ends were trimmed by 6 bases and 3 bases, with 12 bases remaining between them. Germline V gene data show CDR1 as SNHLY and CDR2 as FYNNEI. The CDR3 runs 14 residues. DNA of the CDR3: TGTGCCAGCAGGCGGGGAGTCGACTACAATGAGCAGTTCTTC. Encoded protein: CASRRGVDYNEQFF.

This clonotype appeared many times. This chain joins TRBV6-5 and TRBJ1-6, with TRBD1 as a possible D gene (5 bases). Trimming stripped 2 bases from V and 0 bases from J, with 17 bases between. The CDR3 covers 19 residues. Germline assignment: CDR1 MNHEY and CDR2 SVGAGI. The CDR3 bases are TGTGCCAGCAGTTACACTGGGACGTCGGGGAGCTCCTATAATTCACCCCTCCACTTT. It translates to CASSYTGTSGSSYNSPLHF.